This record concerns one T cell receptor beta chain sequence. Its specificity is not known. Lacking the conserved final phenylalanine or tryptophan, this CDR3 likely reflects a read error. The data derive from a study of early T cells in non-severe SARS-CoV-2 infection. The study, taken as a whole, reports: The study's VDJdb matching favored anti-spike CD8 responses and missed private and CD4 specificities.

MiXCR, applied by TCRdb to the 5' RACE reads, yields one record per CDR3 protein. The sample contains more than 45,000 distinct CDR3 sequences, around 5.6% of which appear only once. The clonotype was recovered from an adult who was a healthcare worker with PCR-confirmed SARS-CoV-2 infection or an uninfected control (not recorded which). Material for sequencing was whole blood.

The CDR3: CATGQGVTNEKLFS. Here the CDR3 DNA reads TGTGCCACCGGCCAGGGGGTAACTAATGAAAAACTGTTTTCT. J is TRBJ1-4 and V is TRBV15; 7 nucleotides align to TRBD1. The CDR3 contains 14 residues. The V gene end was trimmed by 8 bases and the J gene end by 1 base; junction bases not matched to a gene: 4. Germline V gene lookup returns CDR1 LNHNV and CDR2 YYDKDF (reference sequence).